Presented here are 31 T cell receptor beta chains from one specimen sequenced in a study of T cell changes during pregnancy in multiple sclerosis. This table comes from immunoSEQ multiplex PCR, and its TCRdb copy is limited to in-frame clones, with some not included. This table holds about 70,000 clones, around 92% found once. The sample here was peripheral blood, taken before pregnancy. Every receptor here comes from a female donor with multiple sclerosis, enrolled in a pregnancy study.

The chain combines TRBV27 with TRBJ2-1; 8 bases line up with TRBD2. J was trimmed by 10 bases and V by 4 bases; bases with no gene match: 9. The germline CDR1 and CDR2 sequences are MNHEY and SMNVEV (reference sequence). The CDR3 contains 14 residues. The CDR3 DNA reads TGTGCCAGCAGTTCCCGGACTAGCCGACGAGAGCAGTTCTTC. Translation gives CASSSRTSRREQFF.

V and J are TRBV5-4 and TRBJ1-2; D is possibly TRBD1 (5 bases). This CDR3 spans 14 amino acids. Trimming pared 0 bases from V and 7 bases from J, leaving 13 bases between. Germline CDR1 is SGHNT and CDR2 is YYREEE (reference sequence). CDR3 nucleotide sequence: TGTGCCAGCAGCTTGGCGGCAGGGTCGGGTGGCTACACCTTC. As protein: CASSLAAGSGGYTF.

This clone was picked up a small number of times. This sequence joins TRBV14 and TRBJ2-1, with 8 bases fitting TRBD2. V shed 0 bases, J shed 13 bases, and the junction held 8 bases outside the gene matches. Germline CDR1 reads SGHDN; CDR2 reads FVKESK. The CDR3 covers 14 residues. The CDR3 loop is CASSQEASGRNQFF. For the CDR3, the DNA is TGTGCCAGCAGCCAAGAGGCTAGCGGGCGTAATCAGTTCTTC.

This clone was picked up a small number of times. The chain joins TRBV5-6 to TRBJ1-5; no clear D. CDR1 is SGHDT and CDR2 is YYEEEE in the germline V gene. The CDR3 consists of 16 residues. The V and J ends lost 4 bases and 6 bases respectively, with 20 bases between them. The CDR3 loop reads CASSRRGANNGQPQHF. CDR3 DNA: TGTGCCAGCAGCCGGCGCGGCGCCAACAATGGTCAGCCCCAGCATTTT.

The chain recombines TRBV5-1 with TRBJ2-1; 7 nucleotides align to TRBD1. The germline gives CDR1 SGHRS, CDR2 YFSETQ. There are 14 residues in the CDR3. The J segment lost 6 bases and the V segment lost 4 bases, leaving 7 bases of the junction unmatched. The CDR3 sequence: CASSTGVTSNEQFF. DNA of the CDR3: TGCGCCAGCAGCACAGGGGTGACGAGCAATGAGCAGTTCTTC.

The chain uses TRBV19 and TRBJ1-2; 7 positions agree with TRBD1. J lost 2 bases, V lost 5 bases, and 11 bases had no gene match. CDR3 length equals 16 residues. CDR1 is LNHDA and CDR2 is SQIVND in the germline V gene (reference sequence). CDR3 DNA sequence: TGTGCCAGTAGTCCTGTCCCGGGACAGAGAAACTATGGCTACACCTTC. Translation gives CASSPVPGQRNYGYTF.

The chain links TRBV6-5 to TRBJ2-3, with 12 bases aligning to TRBD1. CDR1 and CDR2 from the germline V gene are MNHEY and SVGAGI. The CDR3 extends over 15 amino acids. With V trimmed by 2 bases and J by 4 bases, 1 base remained unmatched. CDR3 in DNA: TGTGCCAGCAGTTACGGGACAGGGGGCGCAGATACGCAGTATTTT. Translation gives CASSYGTGGADTQYF.

The chain joins TRBV5-5 to TRBJ2-3, with 7 bases matching TRBD1. Germline-derived CDR1 and CDR2 are SGHKS and YYEKEE (reference sequence). This CDR3 has 15 residues. The ends lost 4 bases at V and 0 bases at J; junction bases unmatched: 5. CDR3 protein: CASSLTGDSTDTQYF. CDR3 DNA: TGTGCCAGCAGCCTAACAGGGGATAGCACAGATACGCAGTATTTT.

V and J are TRBV7-2 and TRBJ2-3; D gene uncertain. Germline CDR1 and CDR2: SGHTA and FQGNSA. This CDR3 spans 13 amino acids. V lost 1 base and J lost 3, with 5 bases in between. CDR3 amino acids: CASSLVGTDTQYF. For the CDR3, the DNA is TGTGCCAGCAGCTTAGTCGGGACAGATACGCAGTATTTT.

The V call is TRBV5-5, the J call TRBJ2-1; 7 bases line up with TRBD2. This CDR3 region has 16 residues. V shed 0 bases and J 0 bases; nucleotides not matched to a gene: 3. CDR1 SGHKS and CDR2 YYEKEE come from the germline V gene (reference sequence). The CDR3 bases are TGTGCCAGCAGCTTGGTCGGGGGGAGCTCCTACAATGAGCAGTTCTTC. It encodes CASSLVGGSSYNEQFF.

This clone was observed a handful of times. This rearrangement joins TRBV6-1 to TRBJ2-7, with 7 bases lining up with TRBD1. The junction had 7 bases not matched to a gene; V was cut back by 0 bases and J by 5 bases. The CDR3 is 15 residues long. Per germline, CDR1 MNHNS and CDR2 SASEGT. The CDR3 nucleotides are TGTGCCAGCAGTGAAGCTTCGGGACAGTTCGACGAGCAGTACTTC. As protein: CASSEASGQFDEQYF.

The chain combines TRBV6-6 with TRBJ1-1; perhaps TRBD1 as D (6 bases). Germline CDR1 reads MNHNY; CDR2 reads SVGAGI (reference sequence). The CDR3 extends over 13 amino acids. V lost 4 bases and J 7 bases, leaving 13 bases between the germline ends. The CDR3 DNA reads as TGTGCCAGCAGTTCTCAGGGGACGGGTGAAGCTTTCTTT. Its translation is CASSSQGTGEAFF.

The chain joins TRBV10-3 to TRBJ1-2; the D gene is possibly TRBD1 (5 bases). This CDR3 is 17 amino acids long. Between the trimmed V and J ends, which lost 0 bases and 0 bases, there was a span of 14 bases. Per the germline V gene, CDR1 is ENHRY and CDR2 is SYGVKD. CDR3: CAISESSGVAANYGYTF. The DNA for the CDR3 is TGTGCCATCAGTGAGTCGTCGGGGGTTGCAGCTAACTATGGCTACACCTTC.

The rearrangement uses TRBV4-1 and TRBJ2-3; 12 nucleotides agree with TRBD1. V lost 3 bases and J lost 6; bases outside the gene matches: 4. CDR1 MGHRA and CDR2 YSYEKL come from the germline V gene. The CDR3 totals 15 residues. CDR3: CASSQGQGASDTQYF. CDR3 sequence (DNA): TGCGCCAGCAGCCAGGGACAGGGGGCATCGGATACGCAGTATTTT.

This chain connects TRBV27 to TRBJ2-7, with TRBD2 identical over 7 bases. The CDR3 length is 16 residues. The V gene end was trimmed by 7 bases and the J gene end by 0 bases; junction bases not matched to a gene: 12. Germline CDR1 and CDR2: MNHEY and SMNVEV (reference sequence). CDR3 coding DNA: TGTGCCAGCATTCTCAGAGCCGGCGGGGGCTCCTACGAGCAGTACTTC. Its protein product is CASILRAGGGSYEQYF.

The J gene is TRBJ2-4, the V gene TRBV11-1; possible D gene TRBD1, 6 bases. V was shortened by 0 bases and J by 7 bases, with 13 bases between the two germline ends. Germline V gene sequence: CDR1 SGHAT, CDR2 FQDESV (reference sequence). This CDR3 has 15 residues. The CDR3 region has the DNA TGTGCCAGCAGCTTAGCGCTTTCCACAGGGAACATTCAGTACTTC. As protein: CASSLALSTGNIQYF.

The rearrangement links TRBV28 to TRBJ2-2; D remains unclear. The CDR3 extends over 13 amino acids. Trimming removed 6 bases from V and 1 base from J, with 6 bases in between. Germline CDR1 and CDR2: MDHEN and SYDVKM. The CDR3 DNA reads TGTGCCAGCAGAATAGAGAACACCGGGGAGCTGTTTTTT. It specifies CASRIENTGELFF.

The chain joins TRBV7-3 to TRBJ2-1, with D maybe TRBD2 (6 bases). The CDR3 contains 14 residues. V lost 2 bases and J lost 7, with 12 bases in between. CDR1 SGHTA and CDR2 FQGTGA come from the germline V gene. CDR3 bases: TGTGCCAGCAGCTTAGCGGGGAGACCGAATGAGCAGTTCTTC. Residues: CASSLAGRPNEQFF.

This chain uses TRBV10-3 with TRBJ1-2, with D perhaps matching TRBD1 (6 bases). The CDR3 covers 13 residues. Trimming cost V 7 bases and J 2 bases, with 11 bases left between them. Germline V gene sequence: CDR1 ENHRY, CDR2 SYGVKD. The CDR3, as DNA: TGTGCCATCAACCCAGGACAGAACTATGGCTACACCTTC. This gives the protein CAINPGQNYGYTF.

The rearrangement uses TRBV2 and TRBJ2-1, with a tentative D call TRBD2 (7 bases). The germline V gene encodes CDR1 SNHLY and CDR2 FYNNEI. The CDR3 loop spans 14 amino acids. The V end was cut by 6 bases, the J end by 1 base, with 10 bases between. The CDR3 nucleotides read TGTGCCAGCAGGGGGGGGCAGTCCTACAATGAGCAGTTCTTC. This translates into CASRGGQSYNEQFF.

The chain combines TRBV5-1 with TRBJ2-2; no reliable D call. CDR1 and CDR2 (germline): SGHRS, YFSETQ. The CDR3 is made up of 14 amino acids. V lost 4 bases to trimming and J lost 7 bases, with 14 bases between them. The CDR3 region has the DNA TGCGCCAGCAGCCTTGGGCCCCCCGGCGGGGAGCTGTTTTTT. The encoded protein is CASSLGPPGGELFF.

This sequence joins TRBV5-4 and TRBJ2-1; TRBD2 aligns across 8 bases. The germline gives CDR1 SGHNT, CDR2 YYREEE (reference sequence). Trimming at V came to 5 bases and at J to 0 bases, leaving 4 bases not matched to a gene. This CDR3 has 15 amino acids. The CDR3: CASSSGAASYNEQFF. The DNA for the CDR3 is TGTGCCAGCAGTAGCGGGGCCGCCTCCTACAATGAGCAGTTCTTC.

V gene TRBV30 combines with J gene TRBJ2-1; 8 positions agree with TRBD2. Germline V CDR1 and CDR2: GTSNPN, SVGIG (reference sequence). This CDR3 is built from 13 residues. V lost 2 bases, J lost 6 bases, and 3 bases stayed unmatched. The CDR3 coding sequence is TGTGCCTGGAGTTCCAGCGGGGGCAATGAGCAGTTCTTC. It codes for CAWSSSGGNEQFF.

This clone was observed once. The chain is built from TRBV5-8 and TRBJ1-2; 9 positions agree with TRBD1. Germline trimming cut 0 bases from V and 8 bases from J; bases unmatched to any gene: 17. The CDR3 has 18 amino acids. Germline V gene data show CDR1 as SGHTS and CDR2 as YDEGEE. CDR3 sequence: CASSLGATGGAFTSGYTF. For the CDR3, the DNA is TGTGCCAGCAGCTTGGGAGCGACAGGGGGGGCCTTTACTAGCGGCTACACCTTC. The variable domain in full, with the rest retrieved from reference TRBV5-8 and TRBJ1-2, is EAGVTQSPTHLIKTRGQQATLRCSPISGHTSVYWYQQALGLGLQFLLWYDEGEERNRGNFPPRFSGRQFPNYSSELNVNALELEDSALYLCASSLGATGGAFTSGYTFGSGTRLTVV.

This rearrangement joins TRBV7-6 to TRBJ1-3, with D maybe TRBD1 (6 bases). Germline loops: CDR1 SGHVS, CDR2 FNYEAQ. The CDR3 is 17 residues long. V was shortened by 3 bases and J by 3 bases, with 18 bases between the two germline ends. The DNA of the CDR3 is TGTGCCAGCAGCTTGCTAGTTAAACAGGGCAGTGGAAACACCATATATTTT. Residues: CASSLLVKQGSGNTIYF.

This sequence joins TRBV2 and TRBJ1-5, with D maybe TRBD1 (6 bases). The V end lost 4 bases, the J end lost 4 bases, and 11 bases lay between the germline ends. CDR3 size: 14 residues. Germline CDR1 reads SNHLY; CDR2 reads FYNNEI. The CDR3 coding sequence is TGTGCCAGCAGTGGGGAAGGGGGTAATCAGCCCCAGCATTTT. Amino acid sequence: CASSGEGGNQPQHF.

In its sample, this clone was seen a few times. The chain couples TRBV4-3 to TRBJ2-3; TRBD1 might be the D (6 bases). Germline V gene data show CDR1 as LGHNA and CDR2 as YSLEER. V was pared by 1 base and J by 4 bases, with 12 bases between. The CDR3 has 15 residues. The CDR3 reads CASSQGTGRADTQYF. The CDR3 DNA is TGCGCCAGCAGCCAAGGCACAGGGCGCGCAGATACGCAGTATTTT.

This clone was seen just once. The chain joins TRBV11-2 to TRBJ2-5; the match to TRBD2 covers 8 bases. The CDR3 contains 15 residues. CDR1 and CDR2 from the germline V gene are SGHAT and FQNNGV. The trim removed 5 bases at V and 4 bases at J, leaving 9 bases unmatched. CDR3 bases: TGTGCCAGCAGCCAAGCGGGGGCAGAAGGAGAGACCCAGTACTTC. This gives the protein CASSQAGAEGETQYF.

This chain links TRBV27 with TRBJ2-7, with 8 positions matching TRBD1. Trimming took 2 bases from V and 3 from J; bases not matched to a gene: 3. The germline CDR1 and CDR2 sequences are MNHEY and SMNVEV (reference sequence). CDR3 length equals 14 residues. In nucleotides, the CDR3 is TGTGCCAGCAGTTTAGGGACAGGTTTCTACGAGCAGTACTTC. Translating gives CASSLGTGFYEQYF.

Details on this clone: Compared with germline, one end of the junction differs, possibly owing to a read error. This chain joins TRBV5-1 and TRBJ2-1; the match to TRBD2 covers 12 bases. The CDR3 covers 15 residues. Looked up from germline, CDR1 is SGHRS and CDR2 is YFSETQ. CDR3 coding DNA: TGCGCCAGCAGCTGGACTAGCGGGACCTACGATGAGCAGTTCTTC. It specifies CASSWTSGTYDEQFF.

The genes are TRBV19 and TRBJ2-1, with 11 positions matching TRBD2. V gave up 5 bases and J gave up 1 base; unmatched junction bases: 7. The CDR3 totals 17 residues. Germline V CDR1 and CDR2: LNHDA, SQIVND (reference sequence). The CDR3 bases are TGTGCCAGTAGTTCGGTGACTAGCGGGGTATCCTACAATGAGCAGTTCTTC. Residues: CASSSVTSGVSYNEQFF.